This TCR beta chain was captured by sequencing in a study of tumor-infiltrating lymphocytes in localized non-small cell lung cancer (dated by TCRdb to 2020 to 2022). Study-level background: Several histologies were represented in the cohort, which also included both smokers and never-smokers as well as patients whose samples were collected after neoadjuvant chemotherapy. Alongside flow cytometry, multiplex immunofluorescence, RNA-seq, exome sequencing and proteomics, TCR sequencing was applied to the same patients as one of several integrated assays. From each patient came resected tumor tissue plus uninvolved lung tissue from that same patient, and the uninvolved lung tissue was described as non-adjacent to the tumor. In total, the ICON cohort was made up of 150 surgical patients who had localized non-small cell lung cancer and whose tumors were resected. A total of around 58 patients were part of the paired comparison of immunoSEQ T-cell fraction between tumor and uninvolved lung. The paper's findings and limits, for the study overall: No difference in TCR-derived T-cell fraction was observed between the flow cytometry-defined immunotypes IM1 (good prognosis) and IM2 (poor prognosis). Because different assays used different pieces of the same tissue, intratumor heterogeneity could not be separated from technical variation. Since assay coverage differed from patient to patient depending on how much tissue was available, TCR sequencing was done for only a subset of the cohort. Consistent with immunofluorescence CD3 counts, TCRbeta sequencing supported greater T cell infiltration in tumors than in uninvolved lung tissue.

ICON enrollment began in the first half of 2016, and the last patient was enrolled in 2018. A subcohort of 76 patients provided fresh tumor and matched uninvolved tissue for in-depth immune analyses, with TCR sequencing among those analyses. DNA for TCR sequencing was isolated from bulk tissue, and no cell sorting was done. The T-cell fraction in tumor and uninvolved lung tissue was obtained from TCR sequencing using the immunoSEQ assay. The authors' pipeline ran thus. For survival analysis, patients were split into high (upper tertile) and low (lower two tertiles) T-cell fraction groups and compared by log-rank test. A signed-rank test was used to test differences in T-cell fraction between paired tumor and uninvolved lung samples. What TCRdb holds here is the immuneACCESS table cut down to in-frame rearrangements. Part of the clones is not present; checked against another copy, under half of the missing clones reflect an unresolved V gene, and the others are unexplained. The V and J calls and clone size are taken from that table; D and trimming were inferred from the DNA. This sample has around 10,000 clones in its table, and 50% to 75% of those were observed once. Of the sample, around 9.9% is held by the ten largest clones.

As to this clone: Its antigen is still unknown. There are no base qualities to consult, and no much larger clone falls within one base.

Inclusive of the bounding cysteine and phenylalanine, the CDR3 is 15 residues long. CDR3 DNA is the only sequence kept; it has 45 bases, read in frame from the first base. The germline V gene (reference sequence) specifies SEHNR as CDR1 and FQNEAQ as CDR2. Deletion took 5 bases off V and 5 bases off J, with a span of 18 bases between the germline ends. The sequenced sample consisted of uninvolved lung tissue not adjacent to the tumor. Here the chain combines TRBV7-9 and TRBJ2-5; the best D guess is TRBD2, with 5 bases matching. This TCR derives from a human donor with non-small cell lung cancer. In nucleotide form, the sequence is TGTGCCAGCAGCCCCGCGGGTGCCGGTGGCGAGACCCAGTACTTC. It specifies CASSPAGAGGETQYF.